This TCR beta chain came from a study of blood T cell repertoires in COVID-19. Study-wide context: Samples came from the United States, Italy and Spain, spanning acute and convalescent COVID-19. Nucleic acid was either cDNA or gDNA, and it came from T cells, B-cell-depleted T cells, or PBMCs.

Original processing notes: Amplification with reference gene primers provided the estimates of nucleated cell counts. The assay was immunoSEQ multiplex PCR, and TCRdb's table has in-frame clones only and misses some. V, J and clone size derive from that table, while D and trimming were established from the DNA sequence. The repertoire consists of about 300,000 clones, with about nine tenths occurring once and the leading ten covering about 10%. Germline lookup yields CDR1 SEHNR and CDR2 FQNEAQ (reference sequence). CDR3 size: 16 residues. With 3 bases clipped from V and 3 bases from J, the junction kept 9 bases outside the gene matches. Adults between about 18 and 95 years of age took part from more than 20 US areas.

Sequencing was carried out using PBMCs or T cells enriched from blood (not recorded which). The chain carries TRBV7-9 and TRBJ1-1, with 8 bases matching TRBD1. The source of this sequence is a woman between 18 and 29 years old who had recovered from COVID-19. The CDR3 sequence: CASSLATGAWDTEAFF. The CDR3 DNA follows: TGTGCCAGCAGCTTGGCGACAGGGGCTTGGGACACTGAAGCTTTCTTT.